The clone carrying this T cell receptor beta chain was detected only a few times. CDR3 length: 15 residues. V was clipped by 4 bases and J by 10 bases; unmatched bases: 6. Germline assignment: CDR1 MDHEN and CDR2 SYDVKM. The data originate from a study of blood T cell repertoires in COVID-19. The repertoire was sequenced with immunoSEQ multiplex PCR; TCRdb's copy has only in-frame clones and lacks some. The sample records 200,000 to 300,000 clones, approximately 84% being singletons. The sample taken for sequencing was peripheral blood. The TCR originated in a man aged 45-65 years with acute or convalescent COVID-19. The chain recombines TRBV28 with TRBJ1-6, with TRBD1 matching 11 bases. The CDR3 sequence: CASSSGTGGQSPLHF. In nucleotides, the CDR3 is TGTGCCAGCAGTTCCGGGACAGGGGGTCAATCACCCCTCCACTTT.